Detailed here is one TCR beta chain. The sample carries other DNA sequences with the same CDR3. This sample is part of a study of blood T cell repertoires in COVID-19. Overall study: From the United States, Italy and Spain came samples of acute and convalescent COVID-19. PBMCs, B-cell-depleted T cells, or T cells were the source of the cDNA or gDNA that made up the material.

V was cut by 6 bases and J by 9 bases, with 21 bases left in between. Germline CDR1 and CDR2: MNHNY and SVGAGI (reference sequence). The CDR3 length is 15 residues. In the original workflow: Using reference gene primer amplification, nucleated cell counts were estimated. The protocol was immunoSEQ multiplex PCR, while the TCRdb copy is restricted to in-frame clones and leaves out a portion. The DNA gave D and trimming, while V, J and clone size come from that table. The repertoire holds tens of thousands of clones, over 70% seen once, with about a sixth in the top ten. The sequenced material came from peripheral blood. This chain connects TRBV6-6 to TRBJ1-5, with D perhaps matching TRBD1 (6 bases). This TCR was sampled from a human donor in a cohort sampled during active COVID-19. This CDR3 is CASSSEGVWGRPQHF. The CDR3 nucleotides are TGTGCCAGCAGCTCCGAGGGGGTCTGGGGGCGGCCCCAGCATTTT.